This entry lists 15 T cell receptor beta chains sequenced from one sample in a study of regulatory T cells in long-lasting Graves disease. Researchers made TCR beta libraries by using iRepertoire HTBI primers and running Arm-PCR on CDR3 regions. TCRdb recomputed calls from the multiplex PCR reads with MiXCR, one row per CDR3 protein. The data contain a few hundred thousand distinct CDR3 sequences, 21% of them singletons. The time point denotes: persistent/refractory GD, antithyroid drugs over 5 years with positive TRAb. The TCR library used RNA extracted from PBMCs. Sequences were derived from peripheral blood mononuclear cells (PBMCs), sampled when the disease was refractory, from a patient treated with antithyroid drugs. These receptors were taken from a female donor with Graves disease.

The rearrangement uses TRBV6-2 or TRBV6-3 and TRBJ2-7, with D perhaps matching TRBD2 (5 bases). The CDR3 runs to 13 residues. Germline CDR1 is MNHEY and CDR2 is SVGEGT. V was cut by 4 bases and J by 3 bases, with 10 bases left in between. The CDR3 loop is CASSFGENYEQYF. The CDR3 nucleotides are TGTGCCAGCAGTTTTGGGGAGAACTACGAGCAGTACTTC.

In its sample, this clonotype was seen many times. V and J are TRBV29-1 and TRBJ1-1; D is undetermined. The CDR3 spans 14 residues. V was clipped by 5 bases and J by 0 bases, with 13 bases between them. Germline loops: CDR1 SQVTM, CDR2 ANQGSEA. CDR3 DNA: TGCAGCGTTCCTCCGATTGGGATGAACACTGAAGCTTTCTTT. It translates to CSVPPIGMNTEAFF.

This clonotype was counted many times. J is TRBJ2-7 and V is TRBV28; TRBD2 aligns across 9 bases. V dropped 7 bases and J dropped 2; count of bases not matched to a gene: 18. The CDR3 consists of 18 residues. CDR1 is MDHEN and CDR2 is SYDVKM in the germline V gene. CDR3 sequence (DNA): TGTGCCAGCAAAAGGGGTGGGACTAGCTCCCTTATGACCTACGAGCAGTACTTC. Translation: CASKRGGTSSLMTYEQYF.

This clonotype was seen a handful of times. The J gene is TRBJ2-1, the V gene TRBV27; TRBD2 matches at 8 bases. The CDR3 contains 16 residues. Germline CDR1 is MNHEY and CDR2 is SMNVEV (reference sequence). V gave up 4 bases and J gave up 2 bases; unmatched junction bases: 7. The CDR3: CASSSPSGRTYNEQFF. Written as DNA, the CDR3 is TGTGCCAGCAGTTCTCCGAGCGGGAGAACCTACAATGAGCAGTTCTTC.

The table lists this clonotype with a few counts. This chain connects TRBV5-6 to TRBJ2-2, with D unresolved. Germline loops: CDR1 SGHDT, CDR2 YYEEEE. Between the trimmed V and J ends, which lost 3 bases and 1 base, there was a span of 4 bases. The CDR3 covers 13 residues. The CDR3 coding sequence is TGTGCCAGCAGCTCCATGAACACCGGGGAGCTGTTTTTT. It specifies CASSSMNTGELFF.

Note on this clonotype: A single base separates this from a much larger clone, so it may be a read error. The chain is built from TRBV5-1 and TRBJ1-2, with 9 bases identical to TRBD1. V was clipped by 5 bases and J by 7 bases; unmatched bases: 15. The CDR3 is made up of 16 amino acids. The germline V gene has CDR1 SGHRS and CDR2 YFSETQ. The DNA for the CDR3 is TGCGCCAGCAGGCCAGATCTGAGGACAGGGGAGGGTGGCTACACCTTC. It yields the protein CASRPDLRTGEGGYTF.

This chain joins TRBV20-1 and TRBJ1-1, with D uncertain. This CDR3 contains 13 residues. The V end lost 0 bases, the J end lost 6 bases, and 11 bases lay between the germline ends. Germline V gives CDR1 DFQATT, CDR2 SNEGSKA (reference sequence). The CDR3 sequence is CSARDRPGPEAFF. CDR3 bases: TGCAGTGCTAGAGATCGCCCTGGCCCTGAAGCTTTCTTT.

The chain carries TRBV28 and TRBJ1-1; D is unclear. CDR1 and CDR2 from the germline V gene are MDHEN and SYDVKM. CDR3 length equals 13 residues. The DNA of the CDR3 is TGTGCTTCGATTTATCAGATGAACACTGAAGCTTTCTTT. Amino acids: CASIYQMNTEAFF.

Details on this clonotype: A read error may explain this, as a much larger clone is one base away. For the CDR3, the DNA is TGTGCCAGCAGCTTTTCCCGACAGGGGGCGAGCAGTGGTGGCTACACCTTC. Protein: CASSFSRQGASSGGYTF. The chain uses TRBV28 and TRBJ1-2, with 10 bases that match TRBD1. In germline, CDR1 is MDHEN, CDR2 SYDVKM. Unmatched junction bases numbered 17, after V lost 6 bases and J lost 7 bases. The CDR3 consists of 17 residues.

The rearrangement links TRBV5-4 to TRBJ1-1, with D possibly TRBD1 on 5 matching bases. The germline V gene has CDR1 SGHNT and CDR2 YYREEE (reference sequence). The germline V and J ends were trimmed by 2 bases and 4 bases, with 12 bases remaining between them. This CDR3 is 14 amino acids long. CDR3 residues: CASSFFDRPTEAFF. The CDR3 DNA is TGTGCCAGCAGCTTTTTTGACAGACCCACTGAAGCTTTCTTT.

This clonotype was observed many times. The gene calls are TRBV6-1 and TRBJ2-7; possible D gene TRBD1, 5 bases. Between the trimmed V and J ends, which lost 8 bases and 0 bases, there was a span of 11 bases. CDR1 and CDR2 (germline): MNHNS, SASEGT. The CDR3 is 13 residues long. The CDR3 nucleotides are TGTGCCAGCGGGGCTATCGGCTCCTACGAGCAGTACTTC. This gives the protein CASGAIGSYEQYF.

The chain carries TRBV7-9 and TRBJ2-5; D gene unclear. The CDR3 sequence is 14 residues long. The V end was cut by 6 bases, the J end by 3 bases, with 14 bases between. The germline gives CDR1 SEHNR, CDR2 FQNEAQ (reference sequence). CDR3 amino acids: CASRGRFPEETQYF. CDR3 coding DNA: TGTGCCAGCAGGGGAAGATTTCCAGAAGAGACCCAGTACTTC.

The genes are TRBV5-1 and TRBJ2-7, with 8 bases lining up with TRBD2. V gave up 5 bases and J gave up 0 bases; unmatched junction bases: 13. The CDR3 runs to 17 residues. The V gene's germline CDR1 is SGHRS and CDR2 YFSETQ. This chain's CDR3 is CASSSAGTSRSSYEQYF. The CDR3, as DNA: TGCGCCAGCAGTTCGGCCGGGACTAGTCGTAGCTCCTACGAGCAGTACTTC.

This clonotype has a count of ten or more. CDR3 in amino acids: CASSSAGTYGYTF. Here the CDR3 DNA reads TGTGCCAGCAGCTCGGCCGGGACCTATGGCTACACCTTC. V and J are TRBV5-6 and TRBJ1-2; the D gene is possibly TRBD1 (5 bases). Germline values: CDR1 SGHDT, CDR2 YYEEEE. V was pared by 3 bases and J by 4 bases, with 10 bases between. The CDR3 is made up of 13 amino acids. Complete variable domain (other parts from reference TRBV5-6 and TRBJ1-2): DAGVTQSPTHLIKTRGQQVTLRCSPKSGHDTVSWYQQALGQGPQFIFQYYEEEERQRGNFPDRFSGHQFPNYSSELNVNALLLGDSALYLCASSSAGTYGYTFGSGTRLTVV.

This clonotype was counted many times. This rearrangement joins TRBV6-1 to TRBJ2-5; D is undetermined. The ends were cut back, 6 bases at V and 2 bases at J, with 19 bases in the middle. The germline gives CDR1 MNHNS, CDR2 SASEGT. The length of the CDR3 is 16 residues. The CDR3: CASRGWHARSQETQYF. CDR3 nucleotide sequence: TGTGCCAGCAGAGGGTGGCACGCTAGAAGTCAAGAGACCCAGTACTTC.